Each of the 23 T cell receptor beta chains below was sequenced from the same sample in a study of T-cell memory formation after mild COVID-19. TCRdb re-called the 5' RACE reads through MiXCR, storing one row per CDR3 protein. The data hold about 320,000 distinct CDR3 sequences, with roughly an eighth observed a single time. Material: PBMCs or a T cell subset sorted from them (not recorded which). Receptor source: a man aged 18 to 35 who had mild COVID-19 (a few samples of this study predate the infection). Cell type and time point are not known.

This chain connects TRBV5-1 to TRBJ2-2; D might be TRBD2 (5 bases). Between the trimmed V and J ends, which lost 4 bases and 9 bases, there was a span of 10 bases. Germline V gene data show CDR1 as SGHRS and CDR2 as YFSETQ. This CDR3 is 12 amino acids long. DNA of the CDR3: TGCGCCAGCAGCCCGGGGATGCGGGAGCTGTTTTTT. Translating it yields CASSPGMRELFF.

This clonotype was observed a handful of times. The CDR3 protein is CASSLSARTGNGYTF. The CDR3 DNA reads as TGTGCCAGCAGTTTATCTGCCCGGACAGGGAATGGCTACACCTTC. This chain joins TRBV27 and TRBJ1-2; 8 positions agree with TRBD1. Unmatched junction bases numbered 6, after V lost 0 bases and J lost 6 bases. CDR3 size: 15 residues. Germline lookup yields CDR1 MNHEY and CDR2 SMNVEV (reference sequence).

This clonotype has a handful of counts. The gene calls are TRBV24-1 and TRBJ1-1; D gene ambiguous. V gave up 5 bases and J gave up 4 bases, with 10 bases separating them. The CDR3 is 13 amino acids. CDR1 and CDR2 (germline): KGHDR, SFDVKD. Here the CDR3 reads CATSVGSGTEAFF. Here the CDR3 DNA reads TGTGCCACCAGTGTGGGATCCGGCACTGAAGCTTTCTTT.

This rearrangement joins TRBV4-1 to TRBJ1-1, with D maybe TRBD1 (6 bases). Germline values: CDR1 MGHRA, CDR2 YSYEKL. The CDR3 is 14 residues long. V lost 4 bases and J lost 5, with 14 bases in between. The CDR3 sequence is CASSPVGAGTEAFF. In nucleotides, the CDR3 is TGCGCCAGCAGCCCGGTGGGGGCCGGAACTGAAGCTTTCTTT.

This clonotype was observed a single time. The chain employs TRBV7-9 and TRBJ2-7, with 9 positions matching TRBD1. The CDR3 is made up of 14 amino acids. The ends lost 4 bases at V and 6 bases at J; junction bases unmatched: 7. From germline, CDR1 is SEHNR and CDR2 FQNEAQ (reference sequence). In DNA form, the CDR3 reads TGTGCCAGCAGCTCCGGGACAGGGAAGGGCGAGCAGTACGTC. Its translation is CASSSGTGKGEQYV.

This clonotype was counted ten times or more. The chain is built from TRBV6-5 and TRBJ2-7, with 9 bases identical to TRBD1. This CDR3 is built from 15 residues. The V segment lost 4 bases and the J segment 2 bases; nucleotides outside the gene matches: 6. Germline lookup yields CDR1 MNHEY and CDR2 SVGAGI. The DNA of the CDR3 is TGTGCCAGCAGTTCGCCGGGACAGGGCGCCTACGAGCAGTACTTC. Its translation: CASSSPGQGAYEQYF.

A few counts support this clonotype. This sequence joins TRBV20-1 and TRBJ1-4, with D unresolved. Germline V gene sequence: CDR1 DFQATT, CDR2 SNEGSKA (reference sequence). CDR3 length: 12 residues. The V gene lost 4 bases and the J gene lost 7 bases, with 10 bases spanning the gap. The DNA of the CDR3 is TGCAGTGCTAACGTCCGAGGTGAAAAACTGTTTTTT. Translation gives CSANVRGEKLFF.

This clonotype was seen a handful of times. The chain carries TRBV11-2 and TRBJ2-3, with 11 nucleotides matching TRBD1. Per germline, CDR1 SGHAT and CDR2 FQNNGV. The CDR3 has 17 residues. The J segment lost 1 base and the V segment lost 4 bases, leaving 7 bases of the junction unmatched. The CDR3 is CASSSDRDRGGTDTQYF. As DNA, the CDR3 is TGTGCCAGCAGCTCCGACCGGGACAGGGGGGGCACAGATACGCAGTATTTT. The whole variable domain, filled in from reference TRBV11-2 and TRBJ2-3, reads EAGVAQSPRYKIIEKRQSVAFWCNPISGHATLYWYQQILGQGPKLLIQFQNNGVVDDSQLPKDRFSAERLKGVDSTLKIQPAKLEDSAVYLCASSSDRDRGGTDTQYFGPGTRLTVL.

DNA for the CDR3: TGTGCCAGCAGTTACGGCCGGGGGCCCGGAGGAGAGACCCAGTACTTC. Its translation: CASSYGRGPGGETQYF. This chain joins TRBV6-2 or TRBV6-3 and TRBJ2-5, with D possibly being TRBD1 or TRBD2 (6 bases each). Germline V gives CDR1 MNHEY, CDR2 SVGEGT. Trimming shortened V by 2 bases and J by 4 bases, and 17 bases separated the two germline ends. The CDR3 has 16 amino acids.

In its sample, this clonotype was seen a few times. The V and J genes are TRBV15 and TRBJ2-2; D is ambiguous. V gave up 0 bases and J gave up 6 bases, with 14 bases separating them. Germline CDR1 reads LNHNV; CDR2 reads YYDKDF (reference sequence). The CDR3 length is 16 residues. CDR3 sequence: CATSRDLRQDAGELFF. For the CDR3, the DNA is TGTGCCACCAGCAGAGATCTCAGGCAGGACGCCGGGGAGCTGTTTTTT.

This clonotype has a count of ten or more. The chain is built from TRBV11-2 and TRBJ2-1; D gene uncertain. The CDR3 contains 14 residues. V was pared by 1 base and J by 12 bases, with 16 bases between. CDR1 is SGHAT, CDR2 FQNNGV, per germline. For the CDR3, the DNA is TGTGCCAGCAGCTTAGGAGACTTCACCTCCGGGCAGTTCTTC. The encoded protein is CASSLGDFTSGQFF.

This clonotype turned up a few times. The rearrangement joins TRBV4-1 to TRBJ2-2; 7 nucleotides match TRBD1. The germline gives CDR1 MGHRA, CDR2 YSYEKL. This CDR3 is built from 16 residues. The trim removed 8 bases at V and 0 bases at J, leaving 9 bases unmatched. CDR3 DNA: TGCGCCAGCTCAATTCAGGGGGTCGCGAACACCGGGGAGCTGTTTTTT. It codes for CASSIQGVANTGELFF.

This clonotype was seen a handful of times. For the CDR3, the DNA is TGTGCCAGCAGCTTAGCGAACGGGTACCAAGAGACCCAGTACTTC. Translating gives CASSLANGYQETQYF. V usage is TRBV7-8 and J usage is TRBJ2-5; D ambiguous. V was trimmed by 0 bases and J by 0 bases, leaving 8 bases between them. Germline V lookup: CDR1 SGHVS, CDR2 FQNEAQ. CDR3 length: 15 residues.

This clonotype was detected only a few times. This chain links TRBV7-2 with TRBJ2-1; D perhaps matches TRBD2 (6 bases). The CDR3 has 15 amino acids. CDR1 and CDR2 (germline): SGHTA, FQGNSA. Trimming stripped 7 bases from V and 7 bases from J, with 20 bases between. The CDR3 sequence is CASNPVGNGGNEQFF. CDR3 DNA: TGTGCCAGCAATCCGGTCGGAAATGGGGGGAATGAGCAGTTCTTC.

This chain uses TRBV20-1 with TRBJ2-7, with TRBD1 as a possible D gene (7 bases). The germline CDR1 and CDR2 sequences are DFQATT and SNEGSKA (reference sequence). The ends were cut back, 6 bases at V and 3 bases at J, with 18 bases in the middle. The CDR3 consists of 14 residues. In DNA form, the CDR3 reads TGCAGTGCAAAGAGGAGGGGGCAAGACTACGAGCAGTACGTC. It yields the protein CSAKRRGQDYEQYV.

The rearrangement links TRBV5-6 to TRBJ1-6; D gene ambiguous. V gave up 0 bases and J gave up 4 bases, with 11 bases separating them. CDR3 size: 16 residues. Germline V gives CDR1 SGHDT, CDR2 YYEEEE. The CDR3 spells CASSLGGFTYNSPLHF. The CDR3 bases are TGTGCCAGCAGCTTGGGCGGGTTTACTTATAATTCACCCCTCCACTTT.

The chain uses TRBV6-1 and TRBJ2-3; TRBD2 aligns across 9 bases. Per the germline V gene, CDR1 is MNHNS and CDR2 is SASEGT. The trim removed 6 bases at V and 5 bases at J, leaving 9 bases unmatched. The CDR3 totals 15 residues. Written as DNA, the CDR3 is TGTGCCAGCAGCTTTGCGGGGGGGTGGGGAGATACGCAGTATTTT. It yields the protein CASSFAGGWGDTQYF.

The chain links TRBV9 to TRBJ2-5; D remains unclear. CDR3 length: 12 residues. The V gene's germline CDR1 is SGDLS and CDR2 YYNGEE. Trimming took off 1 base at V and 3 bases at J, with 4 bases between the two ends. CDR3 in amino acids: CASSVTEETQYF. CDR3 bases: TGTGCCAGCAGCGTAACCGAAGAGACCCAGTACTTC.

This clonotype showed up just a few times. The chain recombines TRBV7-2 with TRBJ2-1; D perhaps matches TRBD1 (5 bases). The germline V gene encodes CDR1 SGHTA and CDR2 FQGNSA. The CDR3 runs 14 residues. The V and J ends lost 2 bases and 4 bases respectively, with 9 bases between them. CDR3 nucleotides: TGTGCCAGCAGCTTAATGGACAAATACAATGAGCAGTTCTTC. Protein product: CASSLMDKYNEQFF.

This clonotype showed up just a few times. The gene calls are TRBV10-3 and TRBJ1-2; the match to TRBD1 covers 9 bases. Germline CDR1 ENHRY, CDR2 SYGVKD. Losses at the gene ends were 3 bases for V and 4 bases for J; bases not matched to a gene: 6. The CDR3 length is 15 residues. Here the CDR3 reads CAISDQTGGGYGYTF. CDR3 sequence (DNA): TGTGCCATCAGTGACCAGACAGGGGGAGGCTATGGCTACACCTTC.

The V gene is TRBV24-1, the J gene TRBJ2-1, with TRBD2 as a possible D gene (6 bases). Trimming removed 9 bases from V and 5 bases from J, with 16 bases in between. The germline gives CDR1 KGHDR, CDR2 SFDVKD. The CDR3 contains 14 residues. The CDR3 sequence is CATGRDWADNEQFF. CDR3 coding DNA: TGTGCCACCGGCCGGGACTGGGCGGACAATGAGCAGTTCTTC.

The chain employs TRBV11-2 and TRBJ2-7; D is uncertain. The CDR3 extends over 11 amino acids. The germline CDR1 and CDR2 sequences are SGHAT and FQNNGV. Trimming took off 7 bases at V and 6 bases at J, with 10 bases between the two ends. CDR3 nucleotides: TGTGCCAGCATGGGCCCGGCCGAGCAGTACTTC. This encodes CASMGPAEQYF.

Notes on this clonotype: The germline gene is not matched at one end of the junction; a read error may be the cause. The V call is TRBV19, the J call TRBJ1-6; D is perhaps TRBD1 (6 bases). Germline V gene data show CDR1 as LNHDA and CDR2 as SQIVND (reference sequence). CDR3 length: 14 amino acids. CDR3 in DNA: TGTGCCAGTAGTGGAGGACAGTATATTTCACCACTCCACTTT. It codes for CASSGGQYISPLHF.